The next 25 T cell receptor beta chains were all read from a single sample in a study of tumor-infiltrating lymphocytes in glioblastoma multiforme. TCRB libraries came from RNA via three nested multiplex PCR rounds. TCRdb reprocessed the multiplex PCR reads with MiXCR, giving one entry per CDR3 protein. The sample records around 15,000 distinct CDR3 sequences, over 65% being singletons. The sample was brain tumor tissue. These receptor sequences come from a male donor with glioblastoma.

The chain joins TRBV10-3 to TRBJ2-1; no definite D call. Trimming took off 4 bases at V and 6 bases at J, with 10 bases between the two ends. The CDR3 has 13 residues. CDR1 ENHRY and CDR2 SYGVKD come from the germline V gene. CDR3 sequence: CAISGLAANEQFF. CDR3 sequence (DNA): TGTGCCATCAGTGGCCTCGCCGCCAATGAGCAGTTCTTC.

Points on this clonotype: The conserved phenylalanine or tryptophan normally closing the CDR3 is absent here, so this likely arose from a read error. The chain couples TRBV6-5 to TRBJ1-6; the D gene is possibly TRBD1 (6 bases). From germline, CDR1 is MNHEY and CDR2 SVGAGI. The CDR3 consists of 17 residues. The CDR3 region has the DNA TGTGGCAGCAGTGATAAATATCCGGGGGCCTACGATTCACCCCTCCACTCT. Translation: CGSSDKYPGAYDSPLHS.

About this clonotype: Germline is not matched at one junction end, which may reflect a read error. This chain joins TRBV6-6 and TRBJ1-1; TRBD1 aligns across 8 bases. This CDR3 spans 13 amino acids. From germline, CDR1 is MNHNY and CDR2 SVGAGI (reference sequence). CDR3 sequence (DNA): TGTACCAGCAGTTACGACTACAGGGGGAGAGCTTTCTTT. Translation gives CTSSYDYRGRAFF.

V gene TRBV4-2 combines with J gene TRBJ2-7, with 7 bases identical to TRBD2. V lost 0 bases to trimming and J lost 4 bases; unmatched junction nucleotides: 9. The CDR3 spans 16 residues. The germline V gene encodes CDR1 LGHNA and CDR2 YNFKEQ. The CDR3 bases are TGTGCCAGCAGCCAAGAAAATGGGCTAGCGGATTACGAGCAGTACTTC. Protein product: CASSQENGLADYEQYF.

Concerning this clonotype itself: The CDR3 carries no conserved terminal phenylalanine or tryptophan, so it likely arises from a read error. No DNA is shown, since the ends of the CDR3 on it are uncertain; the CDR3 is the one TCRdb lists. The chain joins TRBV20-1 to TRBJ1-1; the table's D call TRBD1 went unverified against the DNA. Germline loops: CDR1 DFQATT, CDR2 SNEGSKA (reference sequence). The CDR3 has 14 residues if both end residues are counted. CDR3 region: CSAREDSGPVGTFL.

By share of the sample, this clonotype is medium-sized (0.01 to 0.1%). The chain couples TRBV11-2 to TRBJ1-3; no firm D call. V lost 0 bases and J lost 0, with 9 bases in between. Germline lookup yields CDR1 SGHAT and CDR2 FQNNGV. The CDR3 extends over 16 amino acids. The CDR3 region is CASSLDNPVSGNTIYF. The CDR3 DNA follows: TGTGCCAGCAGCTTAGATAACCCAGTCTCTGGAAACACCATATATTTT.

This clonotype was seen just once. The chain joins TRBV4-3 to TRBJ2-5, with D perhaps TRBD2 (6 bases). V lost 0 bases and J lost 1, with 18 bases in between. This CDR3 is 18 amino acids long. Germline V gives CDR1 LGHNA, CDR2 YSLEER. CDR3 nucleotides: TGCGCCAGCAGCCAAGAACCGGCGGGAACGGTCCTCCAAGAGACCCAGTACTTC. Its protein is CASSQEPAGTVLQETQYF.

Concerning this clonotype: Possible read error: a much larger clone is one base away. The CDR3 ends on some other residue instead of the conserved phenylalanine or tryptophan, so this is likely a read error. This chain joins TRBV19 and TRBJ2-7; TRBD1 might be the D (6 bases). Trimming removed 4 bases at V and 1 base at J, with 11 bases between. The CDR3 is 14 residues long. Per the germline V gene, CDR1 is LNHDA and CDR2 is SQIVND (reference sequence). CDR3 sequence (DNA): TGTGCCAGTAGTAACCGGGACATATCCTACGAGCAGTACTCC. Translation: CASSNRDISYEQYS.

This clonotype was detected ten times or more. This sequence joins TRBV7-9 and TRBJ2-7; tentatively, D is TRBD2 (6 bases). The CDR3 has 14 amino acids. Germline assignment: CDR1 SEHNR and CDR2 FQNEAQ (reference sequence). Trimming removed 0 bases from V and 4 bases from J, with 10 bases in between. CDR3 amino acids: CASSLAGEAYEQYF. CDR3 sequence (DNA): TGTGCCAGCAGCTTAGCGGGGGAGGCATACGAGCAGTACTTC.

The chain combines TRBV6-6 with TRBJ1-1; 8 positions agree with TRBD1. Germline V lookup: CDR1 MNHNY, CDR2 SVGAGI (reference sequence). CDR3 length: 14 amino acids. The ends lost 6 bases at V and 2 bases at J; junction bases unmatched: 5. Written as DNA, the CDR3 is TGTGCCAGCAGCATCGGACAGGGCAACACTGAAGCTTTCTTT. This gives the protein CASSIGQGNTEAFF.

Regarding this clonotype: Lacking the conserved final phenylalanine or tryptophan, this CDR3 likely reflects a read error. CDR3 residues: CASSLGSSGNTGELFS. As DNA, the CDR3 is TGCGCCAGCAGCTTGGGTTCTAGCGGAAACACCGGGGAGCTGTTTTCT. The chain couples TRBV5-4 to TRBJ2-2; 7 bases are shared with TRBD2. CDR3 size: 16 residues. CDR1 SGHNT and CDR2 YYREEE come from the germline V gene (reference sequence).

For this clonotype: A read error may account for a junction end that differs from germline. This chain connects TRBV5-1 to TRBJ1-2; weak D call: TRBD1 (5 bases). The germline V gene encodes CDR1 SGHRS and CDR2 YFSETQ. The CDR3 consists of 14 residues. Here the CDR3 reads CASSLGQINYRYTF. CDR3 nucleotides: TGCGCCAGCAGCTTGGGACAGATTAACTATCGCTACACCTTC.

With regard to this clonotype: An end of the junction differs from the germline gene, which may be a read error. Here the CDR3 reads CASSREGVSSHNEQFF. The CDR3 DNA sequence: TGTGCCAGCTCGCGGGAGGGGGTTAGCTCCCACAATGAGCAGTTCTTC. The chain uses TRBV6-2 or TRBV6-3 and TRBJ2-1; 9 bases agree with TRBD2. The CDR3 covers 16 residues. Per the germline V gene, CDR1 is MNHEY and CDR2 is SVGEGT.

This clonotype was counted between two and nine times. The chain couples TRBV11-2 to TRBJ2-1; no clear D. The germline gives CDR1 SGHAT, CDR2 FQNNGV. V was shortened by 0 bases and J by 4 bases, with 10 bases between the two germline ends. This CDR3 has 15 residues. The CDR3 nucleotides read TGTGCCAGCAGCTTAGACCTTTCATCATACAATGAGCAGTTCTTC. Amino acid sequence: CASSLDLSSYNEQFF.

With respect to this clonotype: One end of the junction is discordant with germline, which a read error may explain. The CDR3 region has the DNA TGTGCCAGCAGCTTAGGACTATCGGGGATCACAAATACGCAGTATTTC. Amino acids: CASSLGLSGITNTQYF. The chain employs TRBV11-1 and TRBJ2-3, with D maybe TRBD2 (5 bases). Germline values: CDR1 SGHAT, CDR2 FQDESV (reference sequence). The CDR3 totals 16 residues.

About this clonotype: Sequence at one end of the junction differs from germline and may be a read error. V and J are TRBV11-1 and TRBJ2-1, with D unclear. CDR3 length equals 14 residues. Germline V gene lookup returns CDR1 SGHAT and CDR2 FQDESV (reference sequence). The CDR3 bases are TGTGCCAGCAGCTCATTAATGGGGTTCAATGAGCGGTTCTTC. As protein: CASSSLMGFNERFF.

In this sample, this clonotype turned up a few times. This chain uses TRBV11-2 with TRBJ2-7; a weak D match, TRBD1 (6 bases). The germline CDR1 and CDR2 sequences are SGHAT and FQNNGV. The CDR3 spans 14 residues. Between the trimmed V and J ends, which lost 8 bases and 0 bases, there was a span of 14 bases. CDR3 loop: CASHRAKSSYEQYF. DNA of the CDR3: TGTGCCAGCCACAGGGCGAAAAGCTCCTACGAGCAGTACTTC.

As for this clonotype: One end of the junction is discordant with germline, which a read error may explain. The chain employs TRBV11-2 and TRBJ1-1; D ambiguous. The CDR3 is made up of 13 amino acids. The V gene's germline CDR1 is SGHAT and CDR2 FQNNGV. The CDR3, as DNA: TGTGCCAGCAGCGCGGGTCCGAACACTGGAGCTTTCTTT. Residues: CASSAGPNTGAFF.

A remark on this clonotype: This likely comes from a read error, as the CDR3 has no conserved phenylalanine or tryptophan at its end. The CDR3 protein is CSGQGTETQYL. The CDR3 DNA reads TGCAGTGGACAGGGGACGGAGACCCAGTACCTC. This sequence joins TRBV20-1 and TRBJ2-5; 8 bases align to TRBD1. The CDR3 loop spans 11 amino acids. Per the germline V gene, CDR1 is DFQATT and CDR2 is SNEGSKA (reference sequence). V shed 7 bases, J shed 5 bases, and the junction held 3 bases outside the gene matches.

The V gene is TRBV5-1, the J gene TRBJ2-3; no definite D call. The CDR3 totals 15 residues. CDR1 and CDR2 (germline): SGHRS, YFSETQ. The V gene lost 0 bases and the J gene lost 3 bases, with 11 bases spanning the gap. The CDR3 DNA reads as TGCGCCAGCAGCTTGGCGCCAGGTAGGACAGATACGCAGTATTTT. It codes for CASSLAPGRTDTQYF.

This clonotype was counted ten times or more. The V and J genes are TRBV11-1 and TRBJ2-1, with D hard to call. The CDR3 runs to 13 residues. The V gene's germline CDR1 is SGHAT and CDR2 FQDESV (reference sequence). V dropped 1 base and J dropped 12 bases, with 13 bases sitting between them. The CDR3 coding sequence is TGTGCCAGCAGCTTAGGCCACTGGTTTGGGCAGTTCTTC. Residues: CASSLGHWFGQFF.

At least ten counts were recorded for this clonotype. This may arise from a read error, as a much more abundant clone is one base away. This CDR3 fails to terminate in the conserved phenylalanine or tryptophan, so it likely reflects a read error. This chain uses TRBV7-9 with TRBJ2-1; no reliable D call. Germline CDR1 SEHNR, CDR2 FQNEAQ (reference sequence). There are 13 residues in the CDR3. V lost 1 base and J lost 10, with 11 bases in between. Written as DNA, the CDR3 is TGTGCCAGCAGCTTAGACGGAGACTGGGAGCAGTTCCTC. It is translated as CASSLDGDWEQFL.

Concerning this clonotype: One end of the junction fails to match germline, which may point to a read error. The rearrangement links TRBV30 to TRBJ1-5; TRBD1 matches 7 bases. The length of the CDR3 is 15 residues. Germline lookup yields CDR1 GTSNPN and CDR2 SVGIG (reference sequence). Here the CDR3 DNA reads TGTGCCTTGAGTGTACAGGGGCTAGTAAATCAGTCCCAGCATTTT. Its translation: CALSVQGLVNQSQHF.

The rearrangement uses TRBV6-5 and TRBJ2-3, with 13 bases fitting TRBD2. The CDR3 is 15 amino acids. Germline V gene data show CDR1 as MNHEY and CDR2 as SVGAGI. Germline trimming cut 8 bases from V and 1 base from J; bases unmatched to any gene: 3. The CDR3 nucleotides are TGTGCCAGCGGAACTAGCGGGGGGGGCACAGATACGCAGTATTTT. Translated, it gives CASGTSGGGTDTQYF.

On this clonotype itself: A junction end diverges from the germline sequence, so it may reflect a read error. The genes are TRBV5-5 and TRBJ2-5; TRBD1 or TRBD2 may be the D gene (5 bases each). Germline loops: CDR1 SGHKS, CDR2 YYEKEE (reference sequence). CDR3 length: 12 residues. The chain's CDR3 is CANSLRGETHYF. CDR3 bases: TGTGCCAACAGCTTGAGGGGCGAGACCCATTACTTC. Together with reference TRBV5-5 and TRBJ2-5, the CDR3 gives the full variable domain: DAGVTQSPTHLIKTRGQQVTLRCSPISGHKSVSWYQQVLGQGPQFIFQYYEKEERGRGNFPDRFSARQFPNYSSELNVNALLLGDSALYLCANSLRGETHYFGPGTRLLVL.